A selection of T cell receptor beta chains follows, all from one sample in a study of T cells in Graves' hyperthyroidism and ophthalmopathy. In TCRdb, the multiplex PCR reads were re-called with MiXCR into one record per CDR3 protein. The sample records approximately 690,000 distinct CDR3 sequences, roughly 15% being singletons. The sample was blood. These receptors all come from a woman aged 45-65 years with Graves' ophthalmopathy. Each CDR3 is given without its conserved first and last residue. Size is stated for part of the rows, as once, few or many counts, or as a class when the clone is expanded.

CDR3	V	J	size
ASSPATGYEQY	TRBV18	TRBJ2-7	many
ASSLTSVHYEQY	TRBV11-2	TRBJ2-7	.
ASSGAGRTEKLF	TRBV19	TRBJ1-4	.
ATSDLSSPSTGELF	TRBV24-1	TRBJ2-2	.
ASSGQTGETRKLF	TRBV28	TRBJ1-4	many
ASSQQHGRYTEAF	TRBV14	TRBJ1-1	.
ASSQDLAGGPILNEQF	TRBV4-3	TRBJ2-1	.
ASSILTSGHTDTQY	TRBV7-8	TRBJ2-3	many
ASKTGTGLFNEQF	TRBV6-1	TRBJ2-1	many
ASSLSTSGPGELF	TRBV27	TRBJ2-2	.
SARPLGQGDNEQF	TRBV20-1	TRBJ2-1	many
ASSNSGTHYEQY	TRBV2	TRBJ2-7	many
ASSLTGGFNNEQF	TRBV5-1	TRBJ2-1	many
ASSLTQVGTEAF	TRBV5-1	TRBJ1-1	few
SALGLSYEQY	TRBV20-1	TRBJ2-7	many
ASSLGGAVSEAF	TRBV11-3	TRBJ1-1	many